This TCR beta chain was captured in a study of blood T cells in healthy people across ages. Study-wide points: The fall in TCR beta diversity per million T cells was roughly linear with age.

Through a sample-barcoded 5' primer and a J-beta primer mix, a second PCR was run for 7 to 11 cycles. The authors tagged each cDNA molecule using a template-switch adaptor with 12 random nucleotides. TCRdb ran MiXCR on the 5' RACE reads and lists one entry per CDR3 protein. The sample includes some 800,000 distinct CDR3 sequences, around a quarter of them seen just once. This clonotype was detected only a few times. Its matching antigen is unknown. Its ends do not fully match the called genes, so a read error is possible. Germline lookup yields CDR1 SEHNR and CDR2 FQNEAQ (reference sequence). The CDR3 is 10 residues long. This same sample was also taken into another study, of T cells of mothers and their children. From that report: Unrelated mother-child pairs always had slightly, but never significantly, lower normalized overlap than related pairs.

Sequenced sample: blood. The chain links TRBV7-9 to TRBJ2-7; a weak D match, TRBD1 (7 bases). The TCR was taken from a boy younger than 18 in good health. The DNA of the CDR3 is TGTGCCAGCAGCTTAGCGCAGGGGGGCTTC. Protein: CASSLAQGGF.